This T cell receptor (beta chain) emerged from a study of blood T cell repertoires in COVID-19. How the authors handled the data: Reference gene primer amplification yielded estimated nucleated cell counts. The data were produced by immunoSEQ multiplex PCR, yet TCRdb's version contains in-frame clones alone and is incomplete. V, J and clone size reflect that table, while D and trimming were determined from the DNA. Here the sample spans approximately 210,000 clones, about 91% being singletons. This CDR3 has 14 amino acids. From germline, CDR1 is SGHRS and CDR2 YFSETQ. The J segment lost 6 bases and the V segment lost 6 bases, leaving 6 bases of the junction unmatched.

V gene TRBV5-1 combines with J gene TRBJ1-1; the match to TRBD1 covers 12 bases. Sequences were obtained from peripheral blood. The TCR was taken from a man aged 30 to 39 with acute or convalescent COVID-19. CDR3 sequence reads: CASTKGTGGPEAFF. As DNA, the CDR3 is TGCGCCAGCACTAAAGGGACAGGGGGCCCTGAAGCTTTCTTT.